The clone carrying this T cell receptor beta chain appeared a few times. Its matching antigen is unknown. This entry is derived from a study of response to subunit inactivated influenza vaccine. Study observations and caveats: Authors suggested each seasonal flu vaccination may recruit only limited numbers of new T cells.

TCRdb used MiXCR to reprocess the RT-PCR reads, holding one entry per CDR3 protein. This table has a few hundred thousand distinct CDR3 sequences, approximately 14% appearing once. The V gene's germline CDR1 is LNHNV and CDR2 YYDKDF (reference sequence). V gave up 3 bases and J gave up 4 bases; unmatched junction bases: 11. The CDR3 is 18 residues long. The material was PBMCs from blood, obtained roughly 13 days after vaccination. This sequence originates from a man aged 45-65 years who received an inactivated influenza vaccine. The chain has TRBV15 and TRBJ2-1; 11 nucleotides match TRBD2. The CDR3: CATSRWGASGRNYNEQFF. The DNA of the CDR3 is TGTGCCACCAGCAGGTGGGGGGCTAGCGGGAGGAATTACAATGAGCAGTTCTTC.